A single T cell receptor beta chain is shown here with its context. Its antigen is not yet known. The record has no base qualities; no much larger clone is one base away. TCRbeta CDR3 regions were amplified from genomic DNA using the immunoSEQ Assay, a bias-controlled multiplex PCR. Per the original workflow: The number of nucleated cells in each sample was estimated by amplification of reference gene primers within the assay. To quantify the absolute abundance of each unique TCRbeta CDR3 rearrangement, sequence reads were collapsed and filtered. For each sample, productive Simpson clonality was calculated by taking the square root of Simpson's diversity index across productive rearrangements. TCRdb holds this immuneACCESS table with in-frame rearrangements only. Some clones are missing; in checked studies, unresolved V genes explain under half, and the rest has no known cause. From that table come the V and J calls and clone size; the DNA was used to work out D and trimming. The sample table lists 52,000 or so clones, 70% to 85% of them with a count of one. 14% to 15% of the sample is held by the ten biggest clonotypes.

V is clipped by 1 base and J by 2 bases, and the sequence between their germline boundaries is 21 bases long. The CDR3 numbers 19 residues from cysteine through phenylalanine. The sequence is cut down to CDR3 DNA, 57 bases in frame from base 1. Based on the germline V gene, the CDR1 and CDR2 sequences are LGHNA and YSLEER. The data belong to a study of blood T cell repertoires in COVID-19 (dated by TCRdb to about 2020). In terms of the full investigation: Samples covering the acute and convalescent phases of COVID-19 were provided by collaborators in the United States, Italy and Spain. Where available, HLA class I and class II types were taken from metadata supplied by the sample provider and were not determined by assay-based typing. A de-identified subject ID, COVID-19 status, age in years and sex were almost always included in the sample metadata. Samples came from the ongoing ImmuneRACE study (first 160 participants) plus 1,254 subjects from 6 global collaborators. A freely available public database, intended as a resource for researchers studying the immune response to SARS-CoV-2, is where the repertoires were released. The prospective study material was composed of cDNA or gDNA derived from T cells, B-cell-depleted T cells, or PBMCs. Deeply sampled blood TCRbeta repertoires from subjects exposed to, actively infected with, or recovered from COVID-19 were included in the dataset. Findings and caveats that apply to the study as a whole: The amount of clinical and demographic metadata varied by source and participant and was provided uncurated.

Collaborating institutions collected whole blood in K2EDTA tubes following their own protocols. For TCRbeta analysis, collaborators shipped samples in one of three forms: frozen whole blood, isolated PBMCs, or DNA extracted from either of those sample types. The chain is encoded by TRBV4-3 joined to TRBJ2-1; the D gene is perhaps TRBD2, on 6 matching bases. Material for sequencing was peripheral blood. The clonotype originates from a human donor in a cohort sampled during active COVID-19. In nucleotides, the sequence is TGCGCCAGCAGCCAAGGTATGAGTCGGGCCTCGGGGGCCTACAATGAGCAGTTCTTC. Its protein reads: CASSQGMSRASGAYNEQFF.